Given below is one TCR beta chain in context. Germline loops: CDR1 SNHLY, CDR2 FYNNEI. The CDR3 spans 15 residues. V was clipped by 8 bases and J by 2 bases, with 16 bases between them. The data are from a study of PD-L1 blockade in urothelial cancer. Study in general: Patients went on atezolizumab at some point between 2012 and 2014, receiving 1,200 mg intravenously every 3 weeks.

Measured with immunoSEQ multiplex PCR; TCRdb has only the in-frame clones, and not every one. The table shows 100,000 or so clones, with about 90% occurring only once. V is TRBV2 and J is TRBJ1-5, with D uncertain. Sequencing was performed on PBMCs, taken around atezolizumab (anti-PD-L1) treatment. The sequence came from a woman older than 75 with urothelial cancer. CDR3 DNA: TGTGCCAGCCTCCAAGGCGGATCGGGCAATCAGCCCCAGCATTTT. Protein: CASLQGGSGNQPQHF.